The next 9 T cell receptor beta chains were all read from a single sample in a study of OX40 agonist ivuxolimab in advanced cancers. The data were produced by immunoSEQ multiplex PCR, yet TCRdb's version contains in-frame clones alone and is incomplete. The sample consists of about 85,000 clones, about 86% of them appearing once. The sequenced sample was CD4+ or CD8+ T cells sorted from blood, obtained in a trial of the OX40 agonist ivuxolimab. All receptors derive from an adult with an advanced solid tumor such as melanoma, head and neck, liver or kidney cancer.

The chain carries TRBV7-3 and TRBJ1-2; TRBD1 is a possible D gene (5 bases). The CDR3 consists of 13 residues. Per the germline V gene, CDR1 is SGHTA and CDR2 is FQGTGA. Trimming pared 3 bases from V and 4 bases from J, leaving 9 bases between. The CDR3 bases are TGTGCCAGCAGCTTTGGAACAGGCTATGGCTACACCTTC. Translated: CASSFGTGYGYTF.

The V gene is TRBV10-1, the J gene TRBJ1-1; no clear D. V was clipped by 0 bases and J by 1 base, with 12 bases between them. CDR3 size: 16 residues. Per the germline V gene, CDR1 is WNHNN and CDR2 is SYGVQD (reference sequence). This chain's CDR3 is CASSESKPRGNTEAFF. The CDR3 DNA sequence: TGCGCCAGCAGTGAGTCGAAGCCTCGCGGGAACACTGAAGCTTTCTTT.

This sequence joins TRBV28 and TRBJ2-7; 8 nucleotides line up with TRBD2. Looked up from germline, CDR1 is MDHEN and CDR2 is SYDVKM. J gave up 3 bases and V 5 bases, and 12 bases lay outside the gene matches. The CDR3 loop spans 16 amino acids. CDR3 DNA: TGTGCCAGCAGTCCGGGGGGGTTGGGGGACTACTACGAGCAGTACGTC. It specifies CASSPGGLGDYYEQYV.

CDR3 sequence (DNA): TGTGCCATCAGCCCTCGGACAGGGGGCATCCAAGAGACCCAGTACTTC. Translating it yields CAISPRTGGIQETQYF. This chain connects TRBV10-3 to TRBJ2-5, with 11 bases that match TRBD1. The CDR3 consists of 16 residues. The germline CDR1 and CDR2 sequences are ENHRY and SYGVKD. Unmatched junction bases numbered 7, after V lost 6 bases and J lost 1 base.

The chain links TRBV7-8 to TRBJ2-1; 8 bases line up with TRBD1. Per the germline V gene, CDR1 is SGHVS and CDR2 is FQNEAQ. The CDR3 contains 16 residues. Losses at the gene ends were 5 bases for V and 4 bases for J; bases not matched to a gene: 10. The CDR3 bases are TGTGCCAGCAGCCGTAGCGGACAGGGCTCATACAATGAGCAGTTCTTC. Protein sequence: CASSRSGQGSYNEQFF.

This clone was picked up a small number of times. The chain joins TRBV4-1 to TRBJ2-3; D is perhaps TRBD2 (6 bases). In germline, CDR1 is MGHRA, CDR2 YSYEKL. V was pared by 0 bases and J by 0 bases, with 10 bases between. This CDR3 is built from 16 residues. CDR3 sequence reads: CASSQDWRGSTDTQYF. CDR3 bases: TGCGCCAGCAGCCAAGATTGGCGGGGTAGCACAGATACGCAGTATTTT.

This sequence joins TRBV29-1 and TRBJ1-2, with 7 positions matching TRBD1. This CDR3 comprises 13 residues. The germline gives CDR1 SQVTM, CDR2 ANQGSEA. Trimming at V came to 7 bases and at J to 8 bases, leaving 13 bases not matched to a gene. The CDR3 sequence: CSDNNRGLEGYTF. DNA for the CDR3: TGCAGCGATAATAACAGGGGACTCGAGGGCTACACCTTC.

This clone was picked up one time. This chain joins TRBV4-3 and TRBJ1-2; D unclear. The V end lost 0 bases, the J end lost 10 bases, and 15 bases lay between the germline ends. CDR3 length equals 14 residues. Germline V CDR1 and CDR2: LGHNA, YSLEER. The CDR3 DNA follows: TGCGCCAGCAGCCAAGATACGACCCTAAGCGACTACACCTTC. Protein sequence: CASSQDTTLSDYTF.

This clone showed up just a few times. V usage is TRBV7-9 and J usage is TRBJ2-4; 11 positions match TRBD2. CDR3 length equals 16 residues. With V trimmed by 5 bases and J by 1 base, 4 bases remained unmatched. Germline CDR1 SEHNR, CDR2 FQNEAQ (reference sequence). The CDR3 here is CASSPPSGRAKNIQYF. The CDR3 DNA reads TGTGCCAGCAGCCCGCCTAGCGGGAGGGCCAAAAACATTCAGTACTTC.